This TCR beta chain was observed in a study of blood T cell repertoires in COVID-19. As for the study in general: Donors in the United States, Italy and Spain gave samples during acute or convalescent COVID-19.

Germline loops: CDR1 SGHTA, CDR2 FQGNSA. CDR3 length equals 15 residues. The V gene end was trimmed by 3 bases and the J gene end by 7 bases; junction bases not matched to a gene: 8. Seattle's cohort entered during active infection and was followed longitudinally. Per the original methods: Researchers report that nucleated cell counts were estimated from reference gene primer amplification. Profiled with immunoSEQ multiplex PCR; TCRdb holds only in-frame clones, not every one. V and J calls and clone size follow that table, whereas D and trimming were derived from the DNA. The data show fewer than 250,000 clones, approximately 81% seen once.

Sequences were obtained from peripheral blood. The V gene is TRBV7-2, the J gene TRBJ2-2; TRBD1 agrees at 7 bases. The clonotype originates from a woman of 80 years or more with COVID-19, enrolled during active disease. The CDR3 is CASSFEGQSSGELFF. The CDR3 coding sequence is TGTGCCAGCAGCTTCGAGGGACAGTCCAGCGGGGAGCTGTTTTTT.